The 13 T cell receptor beta chains reported below all come from one sample, sequenced in a study of shared clonotypes between healthy human individuals. Libraries were prepared by immunoSEQ multiplex PCR; TCRdb keeps only in-frame clonotypes and omits some of them. Altogether roughly 700,000 clones are present, less than 95% being singletons, with the ten largest covering 30% to 40%. The sequenced sample was memory CD8+ T cells from PBMCs. Subset of the sample: CD45RO+ cells pooled with CCR7-negative TemRA cells. The receptors come from a man younger than 30 in good health. Some clones in this sample may be carry-over from other donors' samples.

The rearrangement joins TRBV7-9 to TRBJ2-6, with 7 bases aligning to TRBD1. The trim removed 4 bases at V and 0 bases at J, leaving 9 bases unmatched. CDR3 size: 18 residues. Germline V lookup: CDR1 SEHNR, CDR2 FQNEAQ (reference sequence). CDR3 loop: CASSSRQGTSSGANVLTF. The CDR3 region has the DNA TGTGCCAGCAGCTCCCGACAGGGAACCAGCTCTGGGGCCAACGTCCTGACTTTC.

Remarks on this clone: At one of its ends the junction is not consistent with the germline gene, which may arise from a read error. This rearrangement joins TRBV9 to TRBJ1-4; D not resolved. There are 12 residues in the CDR3. Germline CDR1 SGDLS, CDR2 YYNGEE. Here the CDR3 DNA reads TGTGCCAGCAGCGCCCGAAATGGAAAACTGTTTTTT. Amino acids: CASSARNGKLFF.

The genes are TRBV10-3 and TRBJ2-1; a weak D match, TRBD1 (6 bases). Germline CDR1 ENHRY, CDR2 SYGVKD. V lost 6 bases and J lost 4, with 13 bases in between. This CDR3 is built from 14 residues. The CDR3 DNA reads as TGTGCCATCAGGGGGTGGGGGCCTTACAATGAGCAGTTCTTC. This gives the protein CAIRGWGPYNEQFF.

V is TRBV6-5 and J is TRBJ2-5; perhaps TRBD2 as D (5 bases). Germline CDR1 and CDR2: MNHEY and SVGAGI. This CDR3 spans 16 amino acids. Trimming pared 2 bases from V and 1 base from J, leaving 14 bases between. The CDR3 DNA follows: TGTGCCAGCAGTTACAGACTTGAGGGAATCCAAGAGACCCAGTACTTC. Protein sequence: CASSYRLEGIQETQYF.

The chain employs TRBV5-6 and TRBJ1-5, with D possibly being TRBD1 (5 bases). The CDR3 loop spans 14 amino acids. Per the germline V gene, CDR1 is SGHDT and CDR2 is YYEEEE. Trimming pared 0 bases from V and 3 bases from J, leaving 7 bases between. CDR3 protein: CASSLAGYNQPQHF. CDR3 coding DNA: TGTGCCAGCAGCTTGGCAGGGTACAATCAGCCCCAGCATTTT.

The chain carries TRBV27 and TRBJ2-5; D unresolved. The V gene's germline CDR1 is MNHEY and CDR2 SMNVEV (reference sequence). The CDR3 spans 14 residues. V was pared by 4 bases and J by 2 bases, with 11 bases between. The CDR3 sequence: CASSSPRRQETQYF. CDR3 nucleotide sequence: TGTGCCAGCAGTTCACCCCGTAGACAAGAGACCCAGTACTTC.

The chain combines TRBV29-1 with TRBJ1-3; maybe TRBD1 (6 bases). Germline V gene lookup returns CDR1 SQVTM and CDR2 ANQGSEA. V was trimmed by 5 bases and J by 1 base, leaving 12 bases between them. This CDR3 has 14 residues. The CDR3 bases are TGCAGCGTTCGGGAGGGGGGGTCTGGAAACACCATATATTTT. This gives the protein CSVREGGSGNTIYF.

This chain uses TRBV7-3 with TRBJ2-2; 7 bases match TRBD1. Germline V lookup: CDR1 SGHTA, CDR2 FQGTGA. The CDR3 sequence is 16 residues long. V lost 4 bases and J lost 0; bases outside the gene matches: 5. CDR3 nucleotide sequence: TGTGCCAGCAGCTCAACCGGGACAGCGAACACCGGGGAGCTGTTTTTT. Its translation: CASSSTGTANTGELFF.

The J gene is TRBJ1-3, the V gene TRBV19, with D uncertain. V lost 3 bases and J 4 bases, leaving 13 bases between the germline ends. The CDR3 totals 15 residues. Germline values: CDR1 LNHDA, CDR2 SQIVND (reference sequence). DNA of the CDR3: TGTGCCAGTAGTATCCCGGAGGTGCTGGGAAACACCATATATTTT. Amino acids: CASSIPEVLGNTIYF.

The V call is TRBV9, the J call TRBJ2-1; D may be TRBD1 or TRBD2 (7 bases each). CDR3 length: 15 amino acids. CDR1 is SGDLS, CDR2 YYNGEE, per germline. V lost 0 bases, J lost 7 bases, and 14 bases lay in between. The CDR3 loop is CASSVAGGVRNEQFF. CDR3 DNA: TGTGCCAGCAGCGTAGCAGGGGGGGTGAGGAATGAGCAGTTCTTC.

The V call is TRBV7-9, the J call TRBJ2-5; D remains ambiguous. The better agreement between TRBJ2-7 and the DNA end casts doubt on the J call. The CDR3 contains 12 residues. Per the germline V gene, CDR1 is SEHNR and CDR2 is FQNEAQ (reference sequence). DNA for the CDR3: TGTGCCAGCAGCTCCGGGTACGCCGAGCAGTACTTC. Residues: CASSSGYAEQYF.

The V gene is TRBV10-3, the J gene TRBJ2-1; possible D gene TRBD2, 6 bases. The germline V and J ends were trimmed by 2 bases and 2 bases, with 10 bases remaining between them. CDR3 length equals 15 residues. Per germline, CDR1 ENHRY and CDR2 SYGVKD. CDR3 DNA sequence: TGTGCCATCAGTGAGATAGCGGAGACCTACAATGAGCAGTTCTTC. Its translation is CAISEIAETYNEQFF.

This rearrangement joins TRBV7-2 to TRBJ1-1; D is unclear. The CDR3 has 13 amino acids. V lost 1 base and J 4 bases, leaving 7 bases between the germline ends. Germline V gene sequence: CDR1 SGHTA, CDR2 FQGNSA. CDR3 sequence: CASSLGGGTEAFF. The CDR3 region has the DNA TGTGCCAGCAGCTTAGGCGGAGGCACTGAAGCTTTCTTT.